These 25 T cell receptor beta chains were sequenced from one sample in a study of beta chain features in type 1 diabetes (dated by TCRdb to the late 2010s). The method behind the library was the immunoSEQ multiplex PCR assay. The entire amount of isolated RNA was reverse transcribed using the High Capacity cDNA Reverse Transcription Kit, so the sequenced TCRB transcripts were expressed ones. TCRdb retrieved this table from immuneACCESS and kept in-frame rearrangements only. Not all clones are present; in checked studies, unresolved V genes account for under half, and no reason is known for the remainder. The sample data list under 800,000 clones, and about 14% of these were observed just once. Of the sample, approximately 0.099% is held by the ten largest clones. Sequenced: naive CD4+ T cells from blood. The meaning of the sample's cell subset or site label: true naive CD4+ T cells. The receptor set was obtained from a man younger than 35 in good health.

This clone was seen a few times. The CDR3 protein is CASSFGTGAGNTIYF. DNA for the CDR3: TGTGCCAGCAGCTTCGGGACAGGGGCTGGAAACACCATATATTTT. The chain has TRBV7-7 and TRBJ1-3; 10 bases fit TRBD1. In germline, CDR1 is SSHAT, CDR2 FNYEAQ (reference sequence). The ends lost 3 bases at V and 2 bases at J; junction bases unmatched: 1. The CDR3 runs 15 residues.

This clone was observed a handful of times. V usage is TRBV27 and J usage is TRBJ2-4; D is uncertain. This CDR3 comprises 14 residues. Germline V gives CDR1 MNHEY, CDR2 SMNVEV (reference sequence). V lost 1 base, J lost 1 base, and 5 bases lay in between. The CDR3 protein is CASSLFGAKNIQYF. DNA for the CDR3: TGTGCCAGCAGTTTATTTGGGGCCAAAAACATTCAGTACTTC.

The gene calls are TRBV28 and TRBJ2-5, with D tentatively TRBD2 (7 bases). Germline CDR1 MDHEN, CDR2 SYDVKM. V lost 2 bases and J 9 bases, leaving 19 bases between the germline ends. CDR3 length: 15 residues. The chain's CDR3 is CASSLGSSGPGAQYF. DNA for the CDR3: TGTGCCAGCAGTTTAGGGTCTAGCGGTCCAGGGGCCCAGTACTTC.

The gene calls are TRBV27 and TRBJ2-5, with D possibly TRBD1 on 5 matching bases. Germline V CDR1 and CDR2: MNHEY, SMNVEV (reference sequence). The CDR3 runs to 16 residues. With 5 bases removed from V and 3 bases from J, the gap between germline ends came to 19 bases. The CDR3 is CASSQVTTEIEETQYF. DNA for the CDR3: TGTGCCAGCAGTCAGGTAACGACAGAAATAGAAGAGACCCAGTACTTC.

This rearrangement joins TRBV14 to TRBJ2-5; D call uncertain. The V gene lost 2 bases and the J gene lost 1 base, with 5 bases spanning the gap. Germline-derived CDR1 and CDR2 are SGHDN and FVKESK. This CDR3 is built from 13 residues. CDR3 in amino acids: CASSQQLQETQYF. The CDR3 DNA reads TGTGCCAGCAGCCAACAGCTCCAAGAGACCCAGTACTTC. The full variable domain, in which reference TRBV14 and TRBJ2-5 provide the parts outside the CDR3, is EAGVTQFPSHSVIEKGQTVTLRCDPISGHDNLYWYRRVMGKEIKFLLHFVKESKQDESGMPNNRFLAERTGGTYSTLKVQPAELEDSGVYFCASSQQLQETQYFGPGTRLLVL.

The chain couples TRBV11-2 to TRBJ2-5; D is uncertain. Trimming took off 1 base at V and 1 base at J, with 7 bases between the two ends. The germline V gene has CDR1 SGHAT and CDR2 FQNNGV. The CDR3 runs 14 residues. CDR3 in amino acids: CASSLGGIQETQYF. The CDR3 region has the DNA TGTGCCAGCAGCTTAGGCGGAATCCAAGAGACCCAGTACTTC.

Here the CDR3 DNA reads TGTGCCAGCAGCTTAGAGGGGGGGAATTCACCCCTCCACTTT. Translation gives CASSLEGGNSPLHF. The rearrangement links TRBV7-9 to TRBJ1-6; D is perhaps TRBD1 (6 bases). Germline V gives CDR1 SEHNR, CDR2 FQNEAQ (reference sequence). Trimming removed 1 base at V and 7 bases at J, with 8 bases between. The CDR3 sequence is 14 residues long.

The V gene is TRBV4-1, the J gene TRBJ2-5; the D call may be TRBD1 or TRBD2 (5 bases each). CDR1 and CDR2 from the germline V gene are MGHRA and YSYEKL. Trimming stripped 5 bases from V and 4 bases from J, with 23 bases between. The CDR3 extends over 17 amino acids. CDR3 DNA sequence: TGCGCCAGCAGCTCTACACGCTCCGGGACGGTCGGAGAGACCCAGTACTTC. This gives the protein CASSSTRSGTVGETQYF.

J is TRBJ2-1 and V is TRBV6-1; 8 bases map to TRBD2. The germline V gene has CDR1 MNHNS and CDR2 SASEGT. V shed 10 bases, J shed 6 bases, and the junction held 11 bases outside the gene matches. This CDR3 is 14 amino acids long. The CDR3 is CAIRRGGTVNEQFF. Written as DNA, the CDR3 is TGTGCCATCCGACGGGGGGGCACTGTCAATGAGCAGTTCTTC.

This clone came up once. J is TRBJ2-1 and V is TRBV7-3, with no clear D. This CDR3 has 14 amino acids. Trimming removed 0 bases at V and 10 bases at J, with 13 bases between. Germline V gene data show CDR1 as SGHTA and CDR2 as FQGTGA. The CDR3 DNA sequence: TGTGCCAGCAGCTTAACTGTCTGGGAAAGGGAGCAGTTCTTC. It yields the protein CASSLTVWEREQFF.

The chain uses TRBV7-2 and TRBJ2-1; D ambiguous. Trimming pared 5 bases from V and 0 bases from J, leaving 11 bases between. The CDR3 contains 15 residues. The V gene's germline CDR1 is SGHTA and CDR2 FQGNSA. The CDR3 region has the DNA TGTGCCAGCAGCCTAGGGTCCAGCTCCTACAATGAGCAGTTCTTC. This codes for CASSLGSSSYNEQFF.

This clone was counted only a few times. The CDR3 DNA is TGTGCCACCAGCGCGAGGGGTGGAGGAGAAAAACTGTTTTTT. Residues: CATSARGGGEKLFF. The rearrangement uses TRBV15 and TRBJ1-4; tentative D call: TRBD1 (5 bases). V gave up 5 bases and J gave up 8 bases, with 15 bases separating them. CDR1 is LNHNV, CDR2 YYDKDF, per germline (reference sequence). There are 14 residues in the CDR3.

This clone was counted ten times or more. This chain links TRBV7-9 with TRBJ2-3; 8 nucleotides line up with TRBD1. Germline CDR1 reads SEHNR; CDR2 reads FQNEAQ (reference sequence). This CDR3 contains 15 residues. V was clipped by 4 bases and J by 2 bases; unmatched bases: 5. The CDR3 DNA reads as TGTGCCAGCAGCTCGGACAGGGCCTCCACAGATACGCAGTATTTT. Its protein product is CASSSDRASTDTQYF.

The chain employs TRBV9 and TRBJ1-1; D unclear. The CDR3 totals 14 residues. The V and J ends lost 0 bases and 10 bases respectively, with 16 bases between them. Germline CDR1 and CDR2: SGDLS and YYNGEE. The CDR3 protein is CASSVAGNPNGAFF. CDR3 coding DNA: TGTGCCAGCAGCGTAGCCGGAAACCCCAATGGAGCTTTCTTT.

This clone was recorded a few times. The J gene is TRBJ1-3, the V gene TRBV28; D is perhaps TRBD1 (5 bases). Germline CDR1 MDHEN, CDR2 SYDVKM. With 8 bases removed from V and 4 bases from J, the gap between germline ends came to 15 bases. This CDR3 has 14 amino acids. CDR3 amino acids: CASGTRPSGNTIYF. The CDR3 nucleotides read TGTGCCAGCGGGACCCGTCCCTCCGGAAACACCATATATTTT.

The chain combines TRBV10-3 with TRBJ1-3; TRBD1 might be the D (5 bases). Germline CDR1 is ENHRY and CDR2 is SYGVKD. This CDR3 has 13 amino acids. Trimming shortened V by 5 bases and J by 3 bases, and 8 bases separated the two germline ends. For the CDR3, the DNA is TGTGCCATCAGTCCGACAGATGGAAACACCATATATTTT. It yields the protein CAISPTDGNTIYF.

The chain couples TRBV18 to TRBJ2-7, with D unresolved. Trimming cost V 3 bases and J 7 bases, with 7 bases left between them. This CDR3 comprises 11 residues. Germline V lookup: CDR1 KGHSH, CDR2 LQKENI. CDR3 in DNA: TGTGCCAGCTCACCTTATGATGAGCAGTACTTC. It codes for CASSPYDEQYF.

V and J are TRBV28 and TRBJ2-1; TRBD1 matches 12 bases. Germline values: CDR1 MDHEN, CDR2 SYDVKM. V was clipped by 8 bases and J by 7 bases; unmatched bases: 3. The CDR3 is 13 amino acids. The CDR3 sequence: CASWDRGRNEQFF. CDR3 nucleotides: TGTGCCAGCTGGGACAGGGGGCGAAATGAGCAGTTCTTC.

CDR3 protein: CASSEGQGITEAFF. Here the CDR3 DNA reads TGCGCCAGCAGCGAGGGACAGGGGATCACTGAAGCTTTCTTT. The V and J genes are TRBV5-1 and TRBJ1-1, with 10 bases matching TRBD1. J lost 4 bases, V lost 4 bases, and 4 bases had no gene match. The CDR3 is made up of 14 amino acids. Germline CDR1 SGHRS, CDR2 YFSETQ. Full variable domain (outside the CDR3, taken from reference TRBV5-1 and TRBJ1-1): KAGVTQTPRYLIKTRGQQVTLSCSPISGHRSVSWYQQTPGQGLQFLFEYFSETQRNKGNFPGRFSGRQFSNSRSEMNVSTLELGDSALYLCASSEGQGITEAFFGQGTRLTVV.

This chain connects TRBV6-1 to TRBJ1-1; D not certain. V was clipped by 4 bases and J by 1 base, with 10 bases between them. CDR1 is MNHNS, CDR2 SASEGT, per germline. The CDR3 totals 14 residues. The CDR3 here is CASSALHQNTEAFF. The CDR3, as DNA: TGTGCCAGCAGTGCACTACACCAGAACACTGAAGCTTTCTTT.

This chain connects TRBV12-5 to TRBJ1-1; D is perhaps TRBD1 (5 bases). Deletions cut 1 base from V and 10 bases from J, with 13 bases between. The length of the CDR3 is 13 residues. Germline V lookup: CDR1 LGHNT, CDR2 FRNRAP. CDR3 sequence reads: CASGLGTFGGAFF. The CDR3 DNA follows: TGTGCTAGTGGTTTGGGGACGTTTGGGGGAGCTTTCTTT.

The V gene is TRBV6-5, the J gene TRBJ2-2; D is unclear. CDR3 length: 11 residues. Germline V gene data show CDR1 as MNHEY and CDR2 as SVGAGI. V was cut by 3 bases and J by 7 bases, with 3 bases left in between. CDR3 region: CASSYFGELFF. The CDR3 bases are TGTGCCAGCAGTTATTTCGGGGAGCTGTTTTTT.

The J gene is TRBJ2-2, the V gene TRBV9; no clear D. V was cut by 0 bases and J by 7 bases, with 13 bases left in between. Germline V gene lookup returns CDR1 SGDLS and CDR2 YYNGEE. The CDR3 has 15 amino acids. The CDR3 DNA is TGTGCCAGCAGCGTAGAGGGAAGGGTGAACGGGGAGCTGTTTTTT. Translated: CASSVEGRVNGELFF.

V and J are TRBV13 and TRBJ2-1; D is ambiguous. V was pared by 3 bases and J by 9 bases, with 9 bases between. Germline values: CDR1 PRHDT, CDR2 FYEKMQ (reference sequence). The CDR3 runs to 12 residues. CDR3 nucleotides: TGTGCCAGCAGCTTCTTGTACGGTGAGCAGTTCTTC. Residues: CASSFLYGEQFF.

The sample holds a few counts of this clone. The gene calls are TRBV10-3 and TRBJ1-2, with no clear D. There are 13 residues in the CDR3. CDR1 is ENHRY, CDR2 SYGVKD, per germline. V shed 10 bases and J shed 1 base, with 13 bases lying between them. This CDR3 reads CASLQQFNYGYTF. CDR3 coding DNA: TGTGCCAGCCTCCAACAGTTTAACTATGGCTACACCTTC.